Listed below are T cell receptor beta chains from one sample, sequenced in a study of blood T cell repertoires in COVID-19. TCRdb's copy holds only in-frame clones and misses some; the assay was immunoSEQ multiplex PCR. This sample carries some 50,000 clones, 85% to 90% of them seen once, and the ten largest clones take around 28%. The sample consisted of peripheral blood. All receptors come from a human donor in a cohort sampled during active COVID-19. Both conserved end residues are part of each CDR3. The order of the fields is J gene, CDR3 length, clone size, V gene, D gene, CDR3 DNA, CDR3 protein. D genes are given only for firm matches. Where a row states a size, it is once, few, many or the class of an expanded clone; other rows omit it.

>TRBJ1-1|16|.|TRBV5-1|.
TGCGCCAGCAGCTTAAGAGGCGGGGGATGGAACACTGAAGCTTTCTTT
CASSLRGGGWNTEAFF
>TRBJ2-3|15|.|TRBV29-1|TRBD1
TGCAGCGTCACCGGGACAGGGGGCGCGACAGATACGCAGTATTTT
CSVTGTGGATDTQYF
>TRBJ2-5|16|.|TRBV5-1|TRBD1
TGCGCCAGCAGCTTGGGAGACAGGGTCCCCCAAGAGACCCAGTACTTC
CASSLGDRVPQETQYF
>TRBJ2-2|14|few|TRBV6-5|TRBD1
TGTGCCAGCGGAACCGGGACAGGCCACGGGGAGCTGTTTTTT
CASGTGTGHGELFF
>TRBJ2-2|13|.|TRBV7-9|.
TGTGCCAGCAGCTTCAGGACAACCGGGGAGCTGTTTTTT
CASSFRTTGELFF
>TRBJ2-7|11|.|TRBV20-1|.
TGCAGTGCTAGTTCCGGTCACGAGCAGTACTTC
CSASSGHEQYF
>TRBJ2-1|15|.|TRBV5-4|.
TGTGCCAGCAGCTTGGATGAGATTTCCTACAATGAGCAGTTCTTC
CASSLDEISYNEQFF
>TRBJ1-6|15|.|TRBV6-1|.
TGTGCCAGCAGTGAAGAGAGGCAAGCCAATTCACCCCTCCACTTT
CASSEERQANSPLHF
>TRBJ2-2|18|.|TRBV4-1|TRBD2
TGCGCCAGCAGCCGAGTCATCATAGCGGGAGTCGGAGCCGGGGAGCTGTTTTTT
CASSRVIIAGVGAGELFF
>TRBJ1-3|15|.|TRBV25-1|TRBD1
TGTGCCAGCTCTCCCGGGACAGGGATTGGAAACACCATATATTTT
CASSPGTGIGNTIYF
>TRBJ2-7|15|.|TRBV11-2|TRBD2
TGTGCCAGCAGCCTCCGACTAGCGGAGACCTACGAGCAGTACTTC
CASSLRLAETYEQYF
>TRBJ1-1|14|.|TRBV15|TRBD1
TGTGCCACCAGCAGAGACGACAGGGGAGCTGAAGCTTTCTTT
CATSRDDRGAEAFF
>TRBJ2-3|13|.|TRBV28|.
TGTGCCAGCAGTCTAGGAATCACAGATACGCAGTATTTT
CASSLGITDTQYF
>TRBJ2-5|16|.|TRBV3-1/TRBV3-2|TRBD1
TGTGCCAGCAGCCAAGATGAAGGGGGCGAAGGTGAGACCCAGTACTTC
CASSQDEGGEGETQYF
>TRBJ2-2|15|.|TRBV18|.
TGTGCCAGCTCACCGGGGGCCTCGAACACCGGGGAGCTGTTTTTT
CASSPGASNTGELFF
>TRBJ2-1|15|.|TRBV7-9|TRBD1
TGTGCCAGCAGCTGGGAGACAGGGGTGGGAAATGAGCAGTTCTTC
CASSWETGVGNEQFF
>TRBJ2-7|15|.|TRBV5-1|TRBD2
TGCGCCAGCCAAGGACTAGCGGGCCCCTCCTACGAGCAGTACTTC
CASQGLAGPSYEQYF
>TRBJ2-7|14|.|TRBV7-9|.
TGTGCCAGCAGCTCCCGGGGTGGGACCTACGAGCAGTACTTC
CASSSRGGTYEQYF
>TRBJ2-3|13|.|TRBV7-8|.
TGTGCCAGCAGCTTCGTCTTCACAGATACGCAGTATTTT
CASSFVFTDTQYF
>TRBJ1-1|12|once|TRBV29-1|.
TGCAGCGTTGATAGGGGAAACACTGAAGCTTTCTTT
CSVDRGNTEAFF
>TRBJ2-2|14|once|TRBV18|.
TGTGCCAGCTCAGCTCAGGCGAACACCGGGGAGCTGTTTTTT
CASSAQANTGELFF
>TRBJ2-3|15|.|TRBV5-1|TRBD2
TGCGCCAGCAGGCGACTAGCGGGGCGCACAGATACGCAGTATTTT
CASRRLAGRTDTQYF
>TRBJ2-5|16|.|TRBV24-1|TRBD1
TGTGCCACCAGTGATTTGCCGGGACAGGGTCAAGAGACCCAGTACTTC
CATSDLPGQGQETQYF
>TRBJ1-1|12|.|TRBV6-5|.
TGTGCCAGCAGGGGGCTGAACACTGAAGCTTTCTTT
CASRGLNTEAFF
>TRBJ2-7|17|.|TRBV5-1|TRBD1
TGCGCCAGCAGCCACGGGACAGGGGGCGAGTTTTTCTACGAGCAGTACTTC
CASSHGTGGEFFYEQYF
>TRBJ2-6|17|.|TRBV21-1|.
TGTGCCAGCTTACACGGGGACAGGGGTCCTGGGGCCAACGTCCTGACTTTC
CASLHGDRGPGANVLTF
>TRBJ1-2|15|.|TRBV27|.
TGTGCCAGCAGTTTCGGGGGGGAGGGCGGCTATGGCTACACCTTC
CASSFGGEGGYGYTF
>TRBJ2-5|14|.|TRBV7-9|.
TGTGCCAGCAGCTCAATTGACAGGAGGGAGACCCAGTACTTC
CASSSIDRRETQYF
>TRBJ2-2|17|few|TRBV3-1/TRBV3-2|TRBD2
TGTGCCAGCAGCCACAGCCCTAGCGGGGGGGCTGACGGGGAGCTGTTTTTT
CASSHSPSGGADGELFF
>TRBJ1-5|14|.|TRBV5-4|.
TGTGCCAGCAGCTTGGATCAGGGCAATCAGCCCCAGCATTTT
CASSLDQGNQPQHF